The TCR beta chain described here comes from a study of blood T cell repertoires in COVID-19 (dated by TCRdb to 2020 to 2021). Broadly, across the study: Samples covering the acute and convalescent phases of COVID-19 were provided by collaborators in the United States, Italy and Spain. Where available, HLA class I and class II types were obtained from metadata supplied by the sample provider rather than from assay-based typing. The dataset comprised deeply sampled blood TCRbeta repertoires from subjects exposed to, actively infected with, or recovered from COVID-19. A freely available public database, intended as a resource for researchers studying the immune response to SARS-CoV-2, is where the repertoires were released. The samples were drawn from two sources: the first 160 participants of the ongoing ImmuneRACE study, and 1,000 to 1,500 subjects contributed by 6 global collaborators. The prospective study material was composed of cDNA or gDNA derived from T cells, B-cell-depleted T cells, or PBMCs. Nearly every sample came with metadata listing a de-identified subject ID, COVID-19 status, age in years and sex. Summary of the overall study and its limitations: Clinical and demographic metadata were provided uncurated, with the amount varying by source and participant.

On this clone itself: Its antigen is still unknown. Base qualities are not provided; no much larger clone lies one nucleotide away.

TCRbeta CDR3 regions were amplified from genomic DNA by means of the immunoSEQ Assay, a bias-controlled multiplex PCR. The paper's processing steps were these. Within the assay, amplification of reference gene primers was used to estimate how many nucleated cells each sample contained. Sequence reads were collapsed and filtered to measure the absolute abundance of every unique TCRbeta CDR3 rearrangement. For each sample, productive Simpson clonality was calculated as the square root of Simpson's diversity index over productive rearrangements. TCRdb stores this immuneACCESS table with in-frame sequences only. Part of the clones is absent; in the studies checked, under half of the shortfall reflects unresolved V genes, and no reason is known for the rest. Clone size and V and J calls were adopted from that table, with D and trimming inferred from the DNA. Counted in this sample were 35,000 to 40,000 clones; nearly 90% of them appeared once. The top ten constitute approximately 5% of the sample.

One collaborating source in Seattle enrolled patients while the patients were actively infected and followed the patients over time throughout the course of disease. The collaborating institutions used their own protocols to collect whole blood in K2EDTA tubes. For TCRbeta analysis, collaborators shipped samples in one of three forms: frozen whole blood, isolated PBMCs, or DNA extracted from either of those sample types. The sequenced material came from peripheral blood. This clonotype originated in a man aged 55-75 years with COVID-19, enrolled during active disease.

The nucleotides are TGTGCCAGCAGTTTAGCAGGGGTTGGCAATCAGCCCCAGCATTTT. Translation gives CASSLAGVGNQPQHF. The sequence links TRBV28 to TRBJ1-5; a tentative D match to TRBD1 spans 6 bases. From the cysteine up to the phenylalanine, the CDR3 has a length of 15 residues. Just the 45-base CDR3 DNA is kept, in frame starting at base 1. CDR1 and CDR2 are read off the germline V gene as MDHEN and SYDVKM. The V end loses 2 bases and the J end loses 2 bases, and a stretch of 10 bases separates them.